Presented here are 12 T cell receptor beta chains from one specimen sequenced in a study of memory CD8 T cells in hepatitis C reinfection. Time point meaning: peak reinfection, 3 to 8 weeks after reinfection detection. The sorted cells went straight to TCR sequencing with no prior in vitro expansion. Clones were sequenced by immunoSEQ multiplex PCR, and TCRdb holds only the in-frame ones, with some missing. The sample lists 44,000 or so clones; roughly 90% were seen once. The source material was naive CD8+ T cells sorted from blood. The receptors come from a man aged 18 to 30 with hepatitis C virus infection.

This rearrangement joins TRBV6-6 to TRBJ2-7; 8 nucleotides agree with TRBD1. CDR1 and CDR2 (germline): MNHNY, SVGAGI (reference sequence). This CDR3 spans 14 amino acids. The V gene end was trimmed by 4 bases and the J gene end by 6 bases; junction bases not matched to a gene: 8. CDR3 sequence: CASSSTRTGTEQYV. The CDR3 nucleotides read TGTGCCAGCAGTTCCACTAGGACAGGGACCGAGCAGTACGTC.

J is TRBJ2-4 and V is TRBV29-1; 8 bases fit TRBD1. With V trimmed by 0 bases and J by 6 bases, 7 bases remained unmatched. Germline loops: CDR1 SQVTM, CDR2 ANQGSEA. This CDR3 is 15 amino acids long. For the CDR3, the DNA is TGCAGCGTTGAAGATGATGCAGGGGGCCCAAACATTCAGTACTTC. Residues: CSVEDDAGGPNIQYF. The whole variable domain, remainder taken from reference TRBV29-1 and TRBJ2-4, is SAVISQKPSRDICQRGTSLTIQCQVDSQVTMMFWYRQQPGQSLTLIATANQGSEATYESGFVIDKFPISRPNLTFSTLTVSNMSPEDSSIYLCSVEDDAGGPNIQYFGAGTRLSVL.

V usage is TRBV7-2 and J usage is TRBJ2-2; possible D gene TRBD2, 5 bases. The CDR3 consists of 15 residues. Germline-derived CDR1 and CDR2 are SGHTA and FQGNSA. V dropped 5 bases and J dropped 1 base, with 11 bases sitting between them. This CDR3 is CASSAGVGNTGELFF. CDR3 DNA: TGTGCCAGCAGCGCCGGGGTGGGGAACACCGGGGAGCTGTTTTTT.

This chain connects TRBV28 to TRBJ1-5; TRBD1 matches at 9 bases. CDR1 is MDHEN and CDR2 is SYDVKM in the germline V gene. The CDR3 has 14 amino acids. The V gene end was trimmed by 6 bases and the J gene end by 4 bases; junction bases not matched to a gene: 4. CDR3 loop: CASSTQGANQPQHF. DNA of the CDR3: TGTGCCAGCAGCACACAGGGGGCGAATCAGCCCCAGCATTTT.

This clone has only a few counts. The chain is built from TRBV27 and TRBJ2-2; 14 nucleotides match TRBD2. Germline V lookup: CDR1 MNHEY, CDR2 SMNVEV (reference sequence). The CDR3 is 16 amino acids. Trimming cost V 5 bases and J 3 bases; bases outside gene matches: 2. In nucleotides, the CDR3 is TGTGCCAGCAGTGGACTAGCGGGGGGATACACCGGGGAGCTGTTTTTT. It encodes CASSGLAGGYTGELFF.

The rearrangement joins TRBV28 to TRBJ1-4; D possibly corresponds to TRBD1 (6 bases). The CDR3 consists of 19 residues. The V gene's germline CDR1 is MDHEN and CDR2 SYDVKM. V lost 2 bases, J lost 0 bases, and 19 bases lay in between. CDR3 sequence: CASSLGPSGAGATNEKLFF. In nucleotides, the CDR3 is TGTGCCAGCAGTTTAGGCCCCTCAGGGGCTGGTGCAACTAATGAAAAACTGTTTTTT.

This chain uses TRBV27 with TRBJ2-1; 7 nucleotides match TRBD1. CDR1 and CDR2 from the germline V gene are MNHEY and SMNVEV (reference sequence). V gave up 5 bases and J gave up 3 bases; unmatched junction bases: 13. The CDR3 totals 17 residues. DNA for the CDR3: TGTGCCAGCAGTCTTTCGTACCCGGGACAGCTCTACAATGAGCAGTTCTTC. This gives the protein CASSLSYPGQLYNEQFF.

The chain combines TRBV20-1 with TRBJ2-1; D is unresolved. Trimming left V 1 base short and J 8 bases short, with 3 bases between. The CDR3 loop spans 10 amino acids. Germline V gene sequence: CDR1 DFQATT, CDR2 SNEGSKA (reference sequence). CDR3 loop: CSARADEQFF. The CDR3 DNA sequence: TGCAGTGCTAGAGCCGATGAGCAGTTCTTC.

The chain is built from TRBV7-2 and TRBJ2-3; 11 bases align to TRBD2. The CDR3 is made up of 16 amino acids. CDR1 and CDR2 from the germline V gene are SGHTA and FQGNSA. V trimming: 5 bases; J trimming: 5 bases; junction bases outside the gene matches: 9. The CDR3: CASSRRLAGLGDTQYF. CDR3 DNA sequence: TGTGCCAGCAGCCGCCGACTAGCGGGACTAGGAGATACGCAGTATTTT.

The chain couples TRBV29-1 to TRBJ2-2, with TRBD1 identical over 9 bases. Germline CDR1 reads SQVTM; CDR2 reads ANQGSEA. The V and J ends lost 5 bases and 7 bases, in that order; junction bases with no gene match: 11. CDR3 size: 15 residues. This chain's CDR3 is CSVRFDRGVDGELFF. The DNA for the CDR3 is TGCAGCGTTCGCTTCGACAGGGGGGTGGACGGGGAGCTGTTTTTT.

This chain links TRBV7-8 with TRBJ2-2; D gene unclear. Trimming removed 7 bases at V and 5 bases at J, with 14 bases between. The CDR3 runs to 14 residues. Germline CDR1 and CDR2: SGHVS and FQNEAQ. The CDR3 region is CASTKAIGTGELFF. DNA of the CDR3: TGTGCCAGCACCAAGGCCATCGGGACCGGGGAGCTGTTTTTT.

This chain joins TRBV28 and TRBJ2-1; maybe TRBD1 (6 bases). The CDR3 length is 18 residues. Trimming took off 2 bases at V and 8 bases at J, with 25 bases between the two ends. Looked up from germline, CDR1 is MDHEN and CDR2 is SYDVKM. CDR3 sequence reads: CASSLAAGAGSTEDEQFF. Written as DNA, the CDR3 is TGTGCCAGCAGTTTAGCCGCAGGGGCCGGTTCCACCGAGGATGAGCAGTTCTTC. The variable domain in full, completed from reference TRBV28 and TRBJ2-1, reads DVKVTQSSRYLVKRTGEKVFLECVQDMDHENMFWYRQDPGLGLRLIYFSYDVKMKEKGDIPEGYSVSREKKERFSLILESASTNQTSMYLCASSLAAGAGSTEDEQFFGPGTRLTVL.